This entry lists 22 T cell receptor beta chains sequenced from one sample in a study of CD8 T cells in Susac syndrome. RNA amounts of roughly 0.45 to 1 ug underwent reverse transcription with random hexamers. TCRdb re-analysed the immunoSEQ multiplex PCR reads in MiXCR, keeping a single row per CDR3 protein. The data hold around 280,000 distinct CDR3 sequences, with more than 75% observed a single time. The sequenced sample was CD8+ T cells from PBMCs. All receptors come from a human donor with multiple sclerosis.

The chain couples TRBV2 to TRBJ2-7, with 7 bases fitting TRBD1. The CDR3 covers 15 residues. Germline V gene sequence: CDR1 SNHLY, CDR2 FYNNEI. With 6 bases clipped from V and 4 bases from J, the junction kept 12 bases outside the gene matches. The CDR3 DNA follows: TGTGCCAGCAGGACAGGGACCCTACCCCTGTACGAGCAGTACTTC. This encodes CASRTGTLPLYEQYF.

The CDR3 reads CASSLFPPVLTDTQYF. The CDR3 region has the DNA TGTGCCAGCAGCTTATTTCCCCCGGTCCTCACAGATACGCAGTATTTT. This chain links TRBV11-2 with TRBJ2-3, with D hard to call. Per the germline V gene, CDR1 is SGHAT and CDR2 is FQNNGV. This CDR3 has 16 residues. V was cut by 2 bases and J by 2 bases, with 14 bases left in between.

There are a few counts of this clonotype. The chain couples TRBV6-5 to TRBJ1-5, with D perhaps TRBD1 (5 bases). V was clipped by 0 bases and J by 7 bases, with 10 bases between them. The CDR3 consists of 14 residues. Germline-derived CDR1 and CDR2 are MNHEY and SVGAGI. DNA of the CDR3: TGTGCCAGCAGTTACTCGAGCGGGGGGCAGCCCCAGCATTTT. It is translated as CASSYSSGGQPQHF.

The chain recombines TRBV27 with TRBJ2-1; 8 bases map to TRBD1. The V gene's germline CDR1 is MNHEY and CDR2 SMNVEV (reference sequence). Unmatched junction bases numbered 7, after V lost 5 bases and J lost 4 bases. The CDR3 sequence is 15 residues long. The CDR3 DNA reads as TGTGCCAGCAGTCAGGGGACAGGCACATACAATGAGCAGTTCTTC. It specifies CASSQGTGTYNEQFF.

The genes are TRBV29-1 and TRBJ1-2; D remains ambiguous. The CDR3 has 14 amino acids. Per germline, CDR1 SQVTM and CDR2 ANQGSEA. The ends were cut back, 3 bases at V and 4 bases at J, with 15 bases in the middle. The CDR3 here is CSVEKRGLVYGYTF. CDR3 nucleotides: TGCAGCGTTGAGAAGAGAGGGCTCGTCTATGGCTACACCTTC.

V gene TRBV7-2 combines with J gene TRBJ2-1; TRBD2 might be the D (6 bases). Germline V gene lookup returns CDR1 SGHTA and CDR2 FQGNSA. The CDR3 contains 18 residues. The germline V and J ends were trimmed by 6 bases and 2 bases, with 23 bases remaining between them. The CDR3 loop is CASRWVLASTLAYNEQFF. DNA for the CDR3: TGTGCCAGCAGATGGGTCCTAGCGTCTACCCTGGCCTACAATGAGCAGTTCTTC. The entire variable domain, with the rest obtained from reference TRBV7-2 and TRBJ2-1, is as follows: GAGVSQSPSNKVTEKGKDVELRCDPISGHTALYWYRQSLGQGLEFLIYFQGNSAPDKSGLPSDRFSAERTGGSVSTLTIQRTQQEDSAVYLCASRWVLASTLAYNEQFFGPGTRLTVL.

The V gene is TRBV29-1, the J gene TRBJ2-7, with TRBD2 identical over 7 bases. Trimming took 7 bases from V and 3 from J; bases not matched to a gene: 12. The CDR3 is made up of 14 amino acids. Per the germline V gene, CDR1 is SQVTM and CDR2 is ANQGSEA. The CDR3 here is CSGGRGLDFYEQYF. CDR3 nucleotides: TGCAGCGGGGGGAGAGGACTAGATTTCTACGAGCAGTACTTC.

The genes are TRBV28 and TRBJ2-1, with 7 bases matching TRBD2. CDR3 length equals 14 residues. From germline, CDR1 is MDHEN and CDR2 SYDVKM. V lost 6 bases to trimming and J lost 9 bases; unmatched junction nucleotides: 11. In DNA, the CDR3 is TGTGCCAGCAGGTTTGTCTCTGGGAGGGGTGAGCAGTTCTTC. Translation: CASRFVSGRGEQFF.

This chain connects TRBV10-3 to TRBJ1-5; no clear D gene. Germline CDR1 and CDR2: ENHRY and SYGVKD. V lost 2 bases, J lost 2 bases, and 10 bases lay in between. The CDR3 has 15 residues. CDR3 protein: CAISEGGGGNQPQHF. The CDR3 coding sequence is TGTGCCATCAGTGAGGGAGGCGGAGGCAATCAGCCCCAGCATTTT.

The chain's CDR3 is CASSPVQGLNTEAFF. CDR3 coding DNA: TGTGCCAGCAGTCCCGTACAGGGATTGAACACTGAAGCTTTCTTT. The chain has TRBV28 and TRBJ1-1, with a possible D match to TRBD1 (6 bases). Germline-derived CDR1 and CDR2 are MDHEN and SYDVKM. Trimming stripped 5 bases from V and 0 bases from J, with 13 bases between. CDR3 length equals 15 residues. Full variable domain (outside the CDR3, taken from reference TRBV28 and TRBJ1-1): DVKVTQSSRYLVKRTGEKVFLECVQDMDHENMFWYRQDPGLGLRLIYFSYDVKMKEKGDIPEGYSVSREKKERFSLILESASTNQTSMYLCASSPVQGLNTEAFFGQGTRLTVV.

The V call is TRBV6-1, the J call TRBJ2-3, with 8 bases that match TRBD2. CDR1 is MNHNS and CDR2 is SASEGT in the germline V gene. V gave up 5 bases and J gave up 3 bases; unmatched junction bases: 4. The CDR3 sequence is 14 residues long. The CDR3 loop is CASSREGQTDTQYF. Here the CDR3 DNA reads TGTGCCAGCAGTCGGGAGGGCCAGACAGATACGCAGTATTTT.

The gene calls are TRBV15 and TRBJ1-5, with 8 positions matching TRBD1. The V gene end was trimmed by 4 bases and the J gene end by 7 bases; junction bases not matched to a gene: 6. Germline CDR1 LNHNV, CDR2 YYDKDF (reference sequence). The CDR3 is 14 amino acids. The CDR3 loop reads CATSMAGGVQPQHF. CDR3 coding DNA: TGTGCCACCAGCATGGCAGGGGGCGTCCAGCCCCAGCATTTT.

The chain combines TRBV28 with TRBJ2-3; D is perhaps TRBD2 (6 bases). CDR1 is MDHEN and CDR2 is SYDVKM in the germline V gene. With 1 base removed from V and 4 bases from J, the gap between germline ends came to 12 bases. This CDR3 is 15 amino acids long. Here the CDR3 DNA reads TGTGCCAGCAGTTTATACGGGAGCGGAGCAGATACGCAGTATTTT. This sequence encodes CASSLYGSGADTQYF.

The DNA of the CDR3 is TGTGCCAGTAGTACCCGGGACATTAACTATGGCTACACCTTC. Amino acids: CASSTRDINYGYTF. The rearrangement uses TRBV19 and TRBJ1-2; D may be TRBD1 (6 bases). Germline V gene data show CDR1 as LNHDA and CDR2 as SQIVND (reference sequence). The V end lost 4 bases, the J end lost 1 base, and 10 bases lay between the germline ends. This CDR3 comprises 14 residues. The full variable domain, rest sourced from reference TRBV19 and TRBJ1-2, is DGGITQSPKYLFRKEGQNVTLSCEQNLNHDAMYWYRQDPGQGLRLIYYSQIVNDFQKGDIAEGYSVSREKKESFPLTVTSAQKNPTAFYLCASSTRDINYGYTFGSGTRLTVV.

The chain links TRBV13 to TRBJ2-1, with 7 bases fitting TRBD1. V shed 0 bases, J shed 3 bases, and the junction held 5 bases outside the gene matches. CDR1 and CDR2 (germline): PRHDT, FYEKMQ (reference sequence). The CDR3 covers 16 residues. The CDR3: CASSLGTGLLYNEQFF. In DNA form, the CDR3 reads TGTGCCAGCAGCTTAGGGACAGGGCTACTCTACAATGAGCAGTTCTTC.

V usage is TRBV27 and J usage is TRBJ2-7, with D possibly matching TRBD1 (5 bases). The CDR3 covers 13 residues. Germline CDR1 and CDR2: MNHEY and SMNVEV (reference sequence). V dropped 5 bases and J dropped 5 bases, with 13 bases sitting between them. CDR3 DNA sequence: TGTGCCAGCAGTCTCAGTCCAGGGAACGAGCAGTACTTC. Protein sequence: CASSLSPGNEQYF.

The CDR3, as DNA: TGTGCCAGCAGCCCGCCAAGCGGGAAGGGGGTCAATGAGCAGTTCTTC. Its translation: CASSPPSGKGVNEQFF. This rearrangement joins TRBV9 to TRBJ2-1, with a tentative D call TRBD2 (7 bases). Trimming left V 4 bases short and J 6 bases short, with 20 bases between. The CDR3 loop spans 16 amino acids. Germline V lookup: CDR1 SGDLS, CDR2 YYNGEE.

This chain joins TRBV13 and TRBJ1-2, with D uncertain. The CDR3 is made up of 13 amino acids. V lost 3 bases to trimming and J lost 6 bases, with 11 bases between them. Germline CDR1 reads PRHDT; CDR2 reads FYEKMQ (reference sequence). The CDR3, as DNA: TGTGCCAGCAGCTTGGACGGAAACCATGGCTACACCTTC. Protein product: CASSLDGNHGYTF.

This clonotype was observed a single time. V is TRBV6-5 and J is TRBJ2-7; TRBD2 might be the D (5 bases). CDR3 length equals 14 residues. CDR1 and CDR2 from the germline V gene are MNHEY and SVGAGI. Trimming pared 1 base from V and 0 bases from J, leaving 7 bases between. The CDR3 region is CASSYYGSSYEQYF. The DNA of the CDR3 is TGTGCCAGCAGTTACTATGGGAGCTCCTACGAGCAGTACTTC.

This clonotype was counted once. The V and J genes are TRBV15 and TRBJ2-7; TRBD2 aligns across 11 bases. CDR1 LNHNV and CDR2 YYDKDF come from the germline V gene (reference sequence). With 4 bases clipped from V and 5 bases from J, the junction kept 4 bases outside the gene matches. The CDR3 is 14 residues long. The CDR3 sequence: CATSILAGGDEQYF. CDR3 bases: TGTGCCACCAGCATTCTAGCGGGAGGTGACGAGCAGTACTTC.

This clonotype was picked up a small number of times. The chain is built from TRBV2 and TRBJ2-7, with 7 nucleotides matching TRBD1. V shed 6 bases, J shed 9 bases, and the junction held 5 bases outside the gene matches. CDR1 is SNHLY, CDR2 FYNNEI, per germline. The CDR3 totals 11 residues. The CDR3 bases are TGTGCCAGCAGAACCGGGGACAGGCAGTACTTC. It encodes CASRTGDRQYF.

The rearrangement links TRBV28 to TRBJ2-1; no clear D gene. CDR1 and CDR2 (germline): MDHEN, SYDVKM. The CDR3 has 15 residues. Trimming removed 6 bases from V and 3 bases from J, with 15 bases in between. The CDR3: CASRLGESHYNEQFF. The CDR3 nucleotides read TGTGCCAGCAGACTTGGGGAATCCCACTACAATGAGCAGTTCTTC.